These T cell receptor beta chains were read from a single sample in a study of T-cell memory formation after mild COVID-19. Each CDR3 protein gets one entry after TCRdb re-called the 5' RACE reads with MiXCR. The sample lists 580,000 or so distinct CDR3 sequences, 17% seen once, with roughly 8.2% in the top ten. Sequencing was done on a sample of PBMCs or a T cell subset sorted from them (not recorded which). The receptors come from an adult woman who had mild COVID-19 (a few samples of this study predate the infection). Cell type and time point are not known. Each CDR3 is given with its conserved first and last residue. A D gene is named only where the DNA matches it firmly. A row's size may be missing; if present it is once, few, many or a size class.

D gene | J gene | V gene | clone size | CDR3 protein | CDR3 DNA
- | TRBJ2-1 | TRBV6-2/TRBV6-3 | few | CAIRELPNEQFF | TGTGCCATCCGGGAGTTGCCCAATGAGCAGTTCTTC
- | TRBJ2-3 | TRBV19 | few | CASKWTLGADTQYF | TGTGCCAGTAAGTGGACCCTAGGCGCAGATACGCAGTATTTT
- | TRBJ2-7 | TRBV27 | few | CASSLFDGYEQYF | TGTGCCAGCAGTTTATTCGACGGCTACGAGCAGTACTTC
- | TRBJ2-3 | TRBV5-1 | many | CASSRLPHTDTQYF | TGCGCCAGCAGCCGACTTCCTCACACAGATACGCAGTATTTT
TRBD1 | TRBJ1-6 | TRBV19 | - | CASSIGNRGNSPLHF | TGTGCCAGTAGTATAGGGAACAGGGGTAATTCACCCCTCCACTTT
- | TRBJ1-1 | TRBV4-2 | - | CASSQGGENTEAFF | TGTGCCAGCAGCCAAGGGGGGGAGAACACTGAAGCTTTCTTT
- | TRBJ2-7 | TRBV12-3/TRBV12-4 | - | CASSLDQGLWEQYF | TGTGCCAGCAGTTTAGATCAGGGGCTGTGGGAGCAGTACTTC
TRBD2 | TRBJ2-3 | TRBV12-3/TRBV12-4 | - | CASSRMTSGYTDTQYF | TGTGCCAGCAGTCGAATGACTAGCGGATACACAGATACGCAGTATTTT
- | TRBJ2-2 | TRBV29-1 | - | CSVDRHSNTGELFF | TGCAGCGTTGACCGGCATTCGAACACCGGGGAGCTGTTTTTT
- | TRBJ1-6 | TRBV10-3 | - | CAISESRQSPLHF | TGTGCCATCAGTGAGTCGAGGCAGTCACCCCTCCACTTT
- | TRBJ1-5 | TRBV18 | few | CASSTAPAGAGQPQHF | TGTGCCAGCTCAACGGCTCCGGCGGGGGCCGGCCAGCCCCAGCATTTT
- | TRBJ2-3 | TRBV5-1 | few | CASSLVQTKDTQYF | TGCGCCAGCAGCTTGGTCCAGACGAAGGATACGCAGTATTTT
- | TRBJ2-3 | TRBV24-1 | - | CATSEGRQDTQYF | TGTGCCACCAGTGAGGGGCGACAGGATACGCAGTATTTT
- | TRBJ2-1 | TRBV7-9 | few | CASSSTRPYEQFF | TGTGCCAGCAGCTCCACCCGCCCTTATGAGCAGTTCTTC
TRBD2 | TRBJ2-7 | TRBV20-1 | - | CSASRTSVSYEQYF | TGCAGTGCTAGTCGGACTAGCGTATCCTACGAGCAGTACTTC
TRBD2 | TRBJ2-3 | TRBV7-2 | - | CASSTISLADRTDTQYF | TGTGCCAGCAGCACAATCTCACTAGCGGACCGCACAGATACGCAGTATTTT
- | TRBJ2-7 | TRBV5-1 | many | CASSTGNSYEQYF | TGCGCCAGCAGCACAGGGAATAGCTACGAGCAGTACTTC
- | TRBJ2-2 | TRBV7-3 | many | CASSFSTNTGELFF | TGTGCCAGCAGCTTTTCTACGAACACCGGGGAGCTGTTTTTT
- | TRBJ1-2 | TRBV10-3 | once | CAISEDRGYGYTF | TGTGCCATCAGTGAGGACCGGGGCTATGGCTACACCTTC
TRBD1 | TRBJ1-5 | TRBV7-8 | few | CASSLRAVKDRGNQPQHF | TGTGCCAGCAGCTTAAGGGCAGTGAAGGACAGGGGGAATCAGCCCCAGCATTTT
- | TRBJ2-7 | TRBV20-1 | few | CSASPATDYEQYF | TGCAGTGCTAGCCCCGCGACAGACTACGAGCAGTACTTC
- | TRBJ1-1 | TRBV24-1 | - | CATSSSGQGSTEAFF | TGTGCCACCTCCTCCAGCGGACAAGGGAGCACTGAAGCTTTCTTT
- | TRBJ1-2 | TRBV6-6 | - | CASSYSPGPQEGYTF | TGTGCCAGCAGTTACTCCCCGGGACCCCAGGAAGGCTACACCTTC
- | TRBJ2-3 | TRBV23-1 | - | CASSPRPPGPDTQYF | TGCGCCAGCAGTCCAAGACCGCCCGGGCCAGATACGCAGTATTTT
- | TRBJ1-5 | TRBV24-1 | - | CATSDLQQPQHF | TGTGCCACCAGTGATTTGCAACAGCCCCAGCATTTT
TRBD2 | TRBJ2-1 | TRBV11-2 | - | CASSPLAGVLNEQFF | TGTGCCAGCAGCCCACTAGCGGGAGTATTGAATGAGCAGTTCTTC
- | TRBJ1-5 | TRBV12-3/TRBV12-4 | - | CASSLRDIGNQPQHF | TGTGCCAGCAGTTTGCGGGATATCGGCAATCAGCCCCAGCATTTT
- | TRBJ1-1 | TRBV4-2 | - | CASSQDLMGVNTEAFF | TGTGCCAGCAGCCAAGATCTAATGGGGGTGAACACTGAAGCTTTCTTT
- | TRBJ1-1 | TRBV3-1 | - | CASSPQIKNTEAFF | TGTGCCAGCAGCCCACAGATTAAGAACACTGAAGCTTTCTTT
TRBD1 | TRBJ1-1 | TRBV29-1 | few | CSGGDSLNTEAFF | TGCAGCGGGGGGGACAGTTTGAACACTGAAGCTTTCTTT
TRBD1 | TRBJ2-7 | TRBV6-1 | - | CASSAQGVREQYF | TGTGCCAGCAGTGCACAGGGGGTTCGAGAGCAGTACTTC
- | TRBJ1-2 | TRBV4-3 | many | CASSQGPANYGYTF | TGCGCCAGCAGCCAAGGTCCAGCTAACTATGGCTACACCTTC
TRBD1 | TRBJ1-6 | TRBV7-9 | - | CASSSLWTGSESPLHF | TGTGCCAGCAGCTCCCTTTGGACAGGGTCGGAGTCACCCCTCCACTTT
TRBD1 | TRBJ1-2 | TRBV7-3 | - | CASSPGTGLPYGYTF | TGTGCCAGCAGCCCCGGGACAGGCCTCCCTTATGGCTACACCTTC
- | TRBJ1-1 | TRBV7-9 | - | CASRGGLNTEAFF | TGTGCCAGCAGGGGGGGGCTGAACACTGAAGCTTTCTTT
- | TRBJ2-7 | TRBV3-1 | - | CASREAADSYEQYF | TGTGCCAGCAGGGAGGCAGCGGACTCCTACGAGCAGTACTTC
TRBD1 | TRBJ1-5 | TRBV28 | few | CATIGQGGISAQHF | TGTGCCACCATAGGACAGGGGGGAATCAGCGCCCAGCATTTT
TRBD2 | TRBJ2-5 | TRBV12-3/TRBV12-4 | - | CASSPEREYRIETQYF | TGTGCCAGCAGCCCAGAGCGGGAGTATAGGATAGAGACCCAGTACTTC